This entry is about one TCR beta chain. The clone's antigen remains unknown. No base qualities exist here, and no much larger clone lies one base off it. The cohort comprised around 700 healthy bone marrow donors. Cohort members were all nominally healthy when sampled, although unrecorded immune exposures were likely present. The donor was CMV seronegative and belonged to the group of 320 or so seronegative cohort members. Each donor provided a peripheral blood sample, and peripheral blood mononuclear cells were used for TCR beta sequencing. Genomic DNA extraction from the blood cell samples was performed with the Qiagen DNeasy Blood Extraction Kit. This entry comes from a study of cytomegalovirus exposure and HLA in healthy donors listed by TCRdb under 2017. At the level of the whole study: An earlier analysis of several hundred of the donors reported approximately 280 Gb of sequence data and roughly 120 million unique TCR beta sequences obtained from approximately 180 million T cells. An early release that covered fewer than 750 HLA-typed donors contained about 290 gigabases of sequencing data and 65 million to 100 million unique TCR sequences. Typing coverage varied by locus: about 620-640 donors for A, B, C, DRB1 and DQB1; 522 for DQA1; around 570 for DPA1; around 490 for DPB1. HLA typing included class I and class II loci at four-digit resolution. In the later analysis, no new phenotypic data were used to find candidate immune exposures; instead, reliance was placed on TCR beta sequences and their occurrence across donors. A few DR-DQ haplotypes were treated as single units for association and clustering because of strong linkage in the cohort. The study aimed to test whether cataloging public T cell receptors could reveal signatures of past pathogen exposure. The genetic ancestry cluster associated with self-reported Caucasian donors included about 81% of the roughly 400 genotyped donors. To predict cytomegalovirus infection status, the study brought together high-throughput TCR immunosequencing, statistical association of individual TCRs with disease status, and machine learning. In a later analysis, previously published TCR beta repertoires from fewer than 750 donors were re-analyzed and high-resolution HLA genotyping was added so that TCR occurrence patterns could be studied. Donor age, sex, ethnicity and CMV serostatus were collected together with the repertoire data. Every repertoire in the discovery cohort had been generated on one and the same sequencing platform. In a later genetic analysis, genome-wide SNP genotypes for about three fifths of the roughly 670 donors were used, and that subset was treated as a discovery cohort. On average, around 240,000 unique TCR beta nucleotide sequences were sequenced per donor among fewer than 500 genotyped donors of the cohort, with around 19% of those sequences being non-productive. A separate validation cohort of 90 to 150 different subjects was used in addition to the approximately 700-subject first cohort. An earlier analysis of nearly 600 of the donors applied high-throughput TCR beta sequencing to assess whether each TCR beta V gene segment acted as functional or pseudogenic. Using immunosequencing, the study profiled T cell repertoires from around 670 subjects and related those repertoires to cytomegalovirus serostatus.

Libraries were prepared through the immunoSEQ multiplex PCR assay. A mixture of 60 forward primers for TCR Vbeta segments and 13 reverse primers for TCR Jbeta segments was used in the multiplex PCR. The CDR3 region of rearranged TCR beta genes was amplified from genomic DNA with a multiplex PCR assay. Amplified TCR beta libraries were sequenced as 87-base-pair reads on the Illumina HiSeq System. In the paper's pipeline: A later analysis counted around 72 million unique TCR beta chains across the 690 or so repertoires, and roughly 9.9 million of these chains were shared by at least two donors. To remove PCR and sequencing errors, raw reads were error-corrected and collapsed into unique sequences using a nearest-neighbor algorithm that merged closely related sequences. Alignment of CDR3 sequences to IMGT reference sequences was used to assign V, D and J gene segments. For a sequence to be retained, a match of at least six nucleotides to both a V gene segment and a J gene segment was required. Rearrangements were classified as productive when the CDR3 lacked stop codons and remained in frame with V and J, and all other rearrangements were classified as non-productive. Following IMGT convention, CDR3 was defined as the stretch from the second conserved V-encoded cysteine to the conserved J-encoded phenylalanine. The earlier analysis of some 600 of the donors excluded sequences that lacked an unambiguous match to a single V gene segment. An earlier analysis of almost 600 of the donors classified V segments as functional when productive rearrangements were above 56.7% and as segregating when the standard deviation between donors was above 5%. A statistical classification framework was built for diagnosing cytomegalovirus status from the catalog of TCR beta chain sequences. V and J gene assignment, in a later analysis, came from comparing TCR nucleotide sequences with IMGT/GENE-DB human TR gene sequences. The TCRdist pipeline was used in a later analysis to assign CDR3 sequences and most-parsimonious VDJ recombination scenarios. In a later analysis, each TCR beta chain was defined by its CDR3 amino acid sequence together with its V-gene family, and reads without a unique V-gene family were excluded. In a later analysis, 450 to 600 highly shared, low-generation-probability nucleotide sequences were removed to address suspected cross-contamination and a sequencing artifact. In a later analysis, a clonal expansion index for each public chain was calculated from normalized within-repertoire ranks of inferred template counts. In a later analysis, generation probabilities were computed with a VDJ recombination model fitted to out-of-frame rearrangements, and the resulting probabilities were checked against IGoR. In a later analysis, hypergeometric tests were used to score TCR-TCR, TCR-HLA and TCR-CMV co-occurrence, with a repertoire-size bias correction applied to TCR pairs. False discovery rates were estimated in a later analysis by permuting HLA or CMV assignments 20 times. A later analysis grouped co-occurring TCRs with DBSCAN, adding TCRdist sequence similarity when clustering within HLA-allele-positive subsets. Co-occurrence clustering excluded repertoires with fewer than 30,000 or more than 120,000 public chains, plus five with anomalous nucleotide sharing. The clones in this table, taken by TCRdb from immuneACCESS, are in-frame only. Not every clone is retained; where verified, under half of the shortfall comes from an unresolved V gene, and the cause of the rest is unknown. V and J calls plus clone size are reproduced from that table; the DNA served to infer D and trimming. This sample gives 150,000 to 200,000 clones in total; almost 80% of them show up just once. Jointly, the top ten make up under 1.5% of the sample.

General findings and caveats noted by the study authors: Most TCR sequences were observed very rarely across donors, whereas some public TCRs were present in many individuals. A further reported finding was that TCR beta sequences accurately predicted the HLA-A and HLA-B alleles for most subjects in the first cohort. The study listed over 150 TCR beta chains as associated with cytomegalovirus. Broadly in line with IMGT annotations, most TCR beta V segments showed up in productive rearrangements about 87% or about 30% of the time in an earlier analysis of 450 to 750 of the donors. An association between a missense DCLRE1C variant and V-gene and J-gene trimming of TCR beta chains was found in a later genetic analysis and replicated in an independent cohort. A later analysis associated about 18,000 TCR beta sequences with specific HLA alleles at a false discovery rate of 0.05. The authors suggested that the approach could potentially be extended to other disease states and immunological phenotypes. A few of the identified cytomegalovirus-associated TCR beta chains were confirmed in vitro to be specific for cytomegalovirus antigens. HLA typing was unavailable for some donors at each locus, so association tests used only the typed subset. When HLA alleles, especially DR and DQ, strongly co-occurred, attributing TCR associations to individual alleles was difficult. The classifier was reported to diagnose cytomegalovirus status with high specificity and sensitivity in both the original and validation cohorts. A cluster of highly shared sequence variants was judged likely to be a technical artifact of the sequencing pipeline. In a later analysis, most CMV-associated TCR beta chains were found to appear HLA-restricted, with HLA associations seemingly driven largely by CMV exposure. Approximately 18 rarely observed V segments, including chromosome 9 orphons, were excluded from the earlier analysis of about 500 of the donors because counts were too low. This cohort had only TCR beta chains sequenced, and the lack of alpha or paired-chain data limited which features could be detected. Roughly uniform sequencing depth across donors was assumed in presence/absence analyses, although this assumption may not hold. A later analysis found that TCR association rates varied across HLA loci, with DRB1 alleles showing the most associated TCRs and HLA-C alleles the fewest. The 87-base-pair reads could not distinguish some IMGT-functional V segments, including TRBV6-2 and TRBV6-3, so those segments were excluded. A later genetic analysis reported fewer N-insertions in productive TCRs among donors in an Asian-associated ancestry cluster than the approximately 700-donor mean. Compared with equally common non-associated chains, HLA-associated TCR beta chains in a later analysis were more clonally expanded and had lower generation probabilities. Correlated functional status among segregating V segments might be attributable to linkage disequilibrium, but an unknown experimental factor could not be ruled out. According to a later analysis, parvovirus B19, influenza, CMV and Epstein-Barr virus appeared linked to several top co-occurrence clusters. Immune exposure information for the cohort was limited to CMV serostatus.

The V and J ends are trimmed by 10 bases and 4 bases, leaving 17 bases between them. The CDR3 numbers 14 residues from cysteine through phenylalanine. The sequence is cut down to CDR3 DNA, 42 bases in frame from base 1. CDR1 LNHDA and CDR2 SQIVND are derived from the germline V gene (reference sequence). The source is a male donor in good health and CMV-seronegative. Sequencing used PBMCs. This chain joins TRBV19 to TRBJ2-1; TRBD2 might be the D gene, on 6 matching bases. The CDR3 amino acid sequence is: CATLPGGSYNEQFF. The nucleotide sequence is TGTGCCACCCTTCCAGGAGGGAGTTACAATGAGCAGTTCTTC. Joined to the reference TRBV19 and TRBJ2-1 proteins, this CDR3 gives the full variable domain: DGGITQSPKYLFRKEGQNVTLSCEQNLNHDAMYWYRQDPGQGLRLIYYSQIVNDFQKGDIAEGYSVSREKKESFPLTVTSAQKNPTAFYLCATLPGGSYNEQFFGPGTRLTVL.